The 8 T cell receptor beta chains below come from one sample, sequenced in a study of CD8 T cells in Susac syndrome. Reverse transcription of about 0.45 to 1 ug RNA was performed with random hexamers. TCRdb used MiXCR to reprocess the immunoSEQ multiplex PCR reads, holding one entry per CDR3 protein. The sample yields approximately 210,000 distinct CDR3 sequences, about 95% seen once. Input material: CD4+ T cells from PBMCs. These TCRs come from a human donor with multiple sclerosis.

This rearrangement joins TRBV27 to TRBJ2-1, with 13 positions matching TRBD2. Germline V lookup: CDR1 MNHEY, CDR2 SMNVEV (reference sequence). The CDR3 runs to 17 residues. V was clipped by 5 bases and J by 3 bases; unmatched bases: 7. The DNA for the CDR3 is TGTGCCAGCAGTACAACGGGACTAGCGGGATTCTACAATGAGCAGTTCTTC. It encodes CASSTTGLAGFYNEQFF.

In this sample, this clonotype turned up once. The chain is built from TRBV10-3 and TRBJ1-1; no clear D. CDR1 is ENHRY, CDR2 SYGVKD, per germline. The length of the CDR3 is 13 residues. V lost 3 bases, J lost 2 bases, and 7 bases lay in between. Here the CDR3 DNA reads TGTGCCATCAGTGATCAGGCCAACACTGAAGCTTTCTTT. This sequence encodes CAISDQANTEAFF.

V usage is TRBV20-1 and J usage is TRBJ2-5, with D possibly called TRBD1 or TRBD2 (6 bases each). V was cut by 8 bases and J by 4 bases, with 17 bases left in between. Germline CDR1 reads DFQATT; CDR2 reads SNEGSKA (reference sequence). This CDR3 region has 13 residues. The CDR3 sequence is CSPGGTLGETQYF. CDR3 in DNA: TGCAGTCCTGGAGGGACATTAGGAGAGACCCAGTACTTC.

This clonotype appeared once. This chain connects TRBV2 to TRBJ1-5; 8 bases agree with TRBD1. This CDR3 is built from 15 residues. Losses at the gene ends were 6 bases for V and 6 bases for J; bases not matched to a gene: 10. Looked up from germline, CDR1 is SNHLY and CDR2 is FYNNEI. Here the CDR3 DNA reads TGTGCCAGCAGGGAGGACAGGGTGTCTATTCAGCCCCAGCATTTT. Its translation: CASREDRVSIQPQHF.

This rearrangement joins TRBV21-1 to TRBJ2-5; TRBD1, the table's D call, lacks a check against the DNA. TRBV21-1 is a listed pseudogene. CDR3 size: 19 residues. The CDR3 is CASSKVVKGARSTSETQYF. CDR3 nucleotides: TGTGCCAGCAGCAAAGTGGTTAAGGGGGCGCGGAGTACCTCGGAGACCCAGTACTTC.

The gene calls are TRBV20-1 and TRBJ2-1; D is perhaps TRBD2 (6 bases). This CDR3 region has 16 residues. The V and J ends lost 2 bases and 0 bases respectively, with 14 bases between them. The V gene's germline CDR1 is DFQATT and CDR2 SNEGSKA (reference sequence). The CDR3 sequence: CSARSPGLSSYNEQFF. Written as DNA, the CDR3 is TGCAGTGCTAGAAGCCCGGGACTCTCCTCCTACAATGAGCAGTTCTTC.

This clonotype occurred once. The V and J genes are TRBV28 and TRBJ2-6, with D possibly matching TRBD2 (5 bases). Germline V gene sequence: CDR1 MDHEN, CDR2 SYDVKM. V lost 6 bases and J lost 4, with 16 bases in between. The CDR3 is 16 residues long. The CDR3 here is CASRERTAQGANVLTF. CDR3 sequence (DNA): TGTGCCAGCAGGGAGCGGACGGCCCAAGGGGCCAACGTCCTGACTTTC. The variable domain in full, completed from reference TRBV28 and TRBJ2-6, reads DVKVTQSSRYLVKRTGEKVFLECVQDMDHENMFWYRQDPGLGLRLIYFSYDVKMKEKGDIPEGYSVSREKKERFSLILESASTNQTSMYLCASRERTAQGANVLTFGAGSRLTVL.

CDR3 residues: CASSVSAAGGKNIQYF. CDR3 bases: TGTGCCAGCAGCGTATCGGCAGCGGGAGGCAAAAACATTCAGTACTTC. V is TRBV9 and J is TRBJ2-4, with TRBD2 matching over 9 bases. The trim removed 1 base at V and 3 bases at J, leaving 5 bases unmatched. Germline V CDR1 and CDR2: SGDLS, YYNGEE. This CDR3 has 16 amino acids.